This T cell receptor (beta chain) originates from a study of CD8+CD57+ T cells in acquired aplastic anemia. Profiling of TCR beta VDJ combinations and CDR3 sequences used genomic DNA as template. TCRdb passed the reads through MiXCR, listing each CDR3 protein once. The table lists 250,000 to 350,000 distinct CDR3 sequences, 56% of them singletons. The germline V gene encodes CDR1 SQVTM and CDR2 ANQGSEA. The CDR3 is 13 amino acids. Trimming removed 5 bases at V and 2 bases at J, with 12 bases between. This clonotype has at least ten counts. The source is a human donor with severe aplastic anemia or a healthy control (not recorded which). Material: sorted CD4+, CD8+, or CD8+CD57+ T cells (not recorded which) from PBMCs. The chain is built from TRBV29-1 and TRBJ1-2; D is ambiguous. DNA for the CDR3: TGCAGCGTTCATAACCCCCAAAACTATGGCTACACCTTC. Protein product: CSVHNPQNYGYTF.